A single sample is the source of the 24 T cell receptor beta chains below, sequenced in a study of human T cells and chemical hapten exposure. Time point specified: patch test 2, 6 weeks after DPC sensitization. Noted treatment: therapeutic diphenylcyclopropenone sensitization with weekly scalp DPC. TCRdb used MiXCR to reprocess the RACE reads, holding one entry per CDR3 protein. The sample includes a few hundred thousand distinct CDR3 sequences, around 6% of them seen just once. The specimen comprised whole blood, sampled in connection with sensitization to the hapten diphenylcyclopropenone (DPC). These receptors were obtained from a woman between 18 and 30 years old with alopecia areata. Some clones in this sample may be carry-over from other donors' samples.

In its sample, this clonotype was seen a few times. The V and J genes are TRBV6-1 and TRBJ2-1, with 10 bases identical to TRBD1. Germline trimming cut 0 bases from V and 9 bases from J; bases unmatched to any gene: 2. Per germline, CDR1 MNHNS and CDR2 SASEGT. CDR3 length equals 14 residues. CDR3 protein: CASSEATGGREQFF. The CDR3 DNA is TGTGCCAGCAGTGAAGCGACAGGGGGCCGTGAGCAGTTCTTC.

This chain uses TRBV7-6 with TRBJ2-7; 8 nucleotides line up with TRBD1. The germline V gene has CDR1 SGHVS and CDR2 FNYEAQ. V was pared by 5 bases and J by 3 bases, with 6 bases of the junction left unmatched. CDR3 length: 14 residues. The chain's CDR3 is CASSAGTGLYEQYF. CDR3 coding DNA: TGTGCCAGCAGCGCCGGGACAGGACTCTACGAGCAGTACTTC.

In this sample, this clonotype turned up many times. The chain uses TRBV4-2 and TRBJ1-4; TRBD1 is a possible D gene (6 bases). This CDR3 region has 15 residues. The V and J ends lost 1 base and 8 bases respectively, with 14 bases between them. CDR1 is LGHNA and CDR2 is YNFKEQ in the germline V gene. The CDR3 protein is CASSQVTGRGEKLFF. The CDR3 coding sequence is TGTGCCAGCAGCCAAGTCACAGGGAGAGGAGAAAAACTGTTTTTT.

This chain connects TRBV14 to TRBJ1-4; tentatively, D is TRBD1 (5 bases). The CDR3 runs 16 residues. With 2 bases removed from V and 7 bases from J, the gap between germline ends came to 17 bases. The germline gives CDR1 SGHDN, CDR2 FVKESK. CDR3 nucleotide sequence: TGTGCCAGCAGCCAACCAGGGATCGGGTTGCGTGAAAAACTGTTTTTT. Translated: CASSQPGIGLREKLFF.

This clonotype was picked up a small number of times. J is TRBJ2-2 and V is TRBV6-5, with TRBD1 matching 8 bases. V lost 5 bases to trimming and J lost 7 bases; unmatched junction nucleotides: 3. The germline V gene has CDR1 MNHEY and CDR2 SVGAGI. This CDR3 region has 13 residues. The CDR3 reads CASSPTGGGELFF. The CDR3 DNA follows: TGTGCCAGCAGTCCAACAGGGGGCGGGGAGCTGTTTTTT.

The chain uses TRBV7-9 and TRBJ2-4; D not certain. CDR1 and CDR2 from the germline V gene are SEHNR and FQNEAQ (reference sequence). The CDR3 is made up of 14 amino acids. V gave up 3 bases and J gave up 0 bases, with 6 bases separating them. CDR3 protein: CASSFNIAKNIQYF. The CDR3 DNA reads TGTGCCAGCAGCTTCAATATAGCCAAAAACATTCAGTACTTC. The full variable domain, in which reference TRBV7-9 and TRBJ2-4 provide the parts outside the CDR3, is DTGVSQNPRHKITKRGQNVTFRCDPISEHNRLYWYRQTLGQGPEFLTYFQNEAQLEKSRLLSDRFSAERPKGSFSTLEIQRTEQGDSAMYLCASSFNIAKNIQYFGAGTRLSVL.

The genes are TRBV7-2 and TRBJ2-5; 8 bases agree with TRBD2. The trim removed 3 bases at V and 4 bases at J, leaving 7 bases unmatched. CDR3 size: 15 residues. The germline V gene has CDR1 SGHTA and CDR2 FQGNSA. CDR3 in amino acids: CASSFVGGASETQYF. The DNA of the CDR3 is TGTGCCAGCAGCTTTGTCGGGGGGGCCTCAGAGACCCAGTACTTC.

This clonotype was detected ten times or more. The chain carries TRBV27 and TRBJ1-1; D uncertain. The CDR3 is 16 residues long. Germline CDR1 and CDR2: MNHEY and SMNVEV (reference sequence). Trimming pared 2 bases from V and 2 bases from J, leaving 15 bases between. The CDR3 region has the DNA TGTGCCAGCAGTTTAGGTTTCGGTTTTAGTAACACTGAAGCTTTCTTT. Its protein is CASSLGFGFSNTEAFF.

The V call is TRBV7-2, the J call TRBJ2-1; D is possibly TRBD1 or TRBD2 (7 bases each). The V gene's germline CDR1 is SGHTA and CDR2 FQGNSA. V lost 5 bases, J lost 5 bases, and 16 bases lay in between. The CDR3 is 15 residues long. The CDR3 sequence is CASSPGGGPNNEQFF. CDR3 DNA: TGTGCCAGCAGCCCAGGGGGGGGGCCGAACAATGAGCAGTTCTTC.

This clonotype was found many times. A read error may account for a junction end that differs from germline. The chain recombines TRBV5-6 with TRBJ2-7, with a possible D match to TRBD2 (6 bases). The germline V gene has CDR1 SGHDT and CDR2 YYEEEE. CDR3 length equals 14 residues. The CDR3, as DNA: TGTGCCAGCAGCACCGGGACGGTCCTCCTGAGGGAGGACTTC. Its protein is CASSTGTVLLREDF.

This clonotype has a handful of counts. This chain joins TRBV27 and TRBJ1-1; D ambiguous. The CDR3 extends over 14 amino acids. V lost 2 bases and J 2 bases, leaving 9 bases between the germline ends. Germline V gene data show CDR1 as MNHEY and CDR2 as SMNVEV (reference sequence). CDR3 in DNA: TGTGCCAGCAGTTTAAACGGCAGAAACACTGAAGCTTTCTTT. Encoded protein: CASSLNGRNTEAFF.

CDR3 region: CASSRGQDEQYF. The CDR3 nucleotides read TGTGCCAGCAGCCGGGGCCAGGACGAGCAGTACTTC. This chain links TRBV5-6 with TRBJ2-7; the D call may be TRBD1 or TRBD2 (5 bases each). V lost 4 bases, J lost 5 bases, and 10 bases lay in between. Germline CDR1 and CDR2: SGHDT and YYEEEE. The CDR3 spans 12 residues.

This clonotype was counted ten times or more. This chain uses TRBV7-2 with TRBJ2-1, with D hard to call. This CDR3 comprises 13 residues. Trimming removed 5 bases from V and 5 bases from J, with 10 bases in between. Germline V CDR1 and CDR2: SGHTA, FQGNSA. This chain's CDR3 is CASSPYLNNEQFF. The DNA of the CDR3 is TGTGCCAGCAGCCCATATCTGAACAATGAGCAGTTCTTC.

This clonotype was detected many times. One end of the junction is discordant with germline, which a read error may explain. The chain recombines TRBV12-3 or TRBV12-4 with TRBJ1-3; D uncertain. The CDR3 sequence is 14 residues long. The DNA for the CDR3 is TGTGCCAGCAGCTTAGGCGGTGCTGGAAACACCATATATTTT. It yields the protein CASSLGGAGNTIYF.

This clonotype was counted ten times or more. This chain connects TRBV28 to TRBJ2-3, with a possible D match to TRBD1 (5 bases). Germline CDR1 MDHEN, CDR2 SYDVKM. V lost 6 bases to trimming and J lost 7 bases, with 17 bases between them. The CDR3 covers 14 residues. The CDR3, as DNA: TGTGCCAGCAGCCCCAGGGTGTATCTTTATACGCAGTATTTT. Translated, it gives CASSPRVYLYTQYF.

With regard to this clonotype: One junction end disagrees with the germline gene, perhaps due to a read error. The V call is TRBV9, the J call TRBJ2-2, with a weak D call TRBD1 (6 bases). This CDR3 contains 13 residues. Germline lookup yields CDR1 SGDLS and CDR2 YYNGEE. CDR3 bases: TGTGCCAGCAGCGTAGCGGGTGCAGGGGCGCTGTTTTTT. Translating it yields CASSVAGAGALFF.

This clonotype was observed a few times. J is TRBJ2-7 and V is TRBV7-9, with D possibly TRBD1 on 6 matching bases. V was clipped by 0 bases and J by 2 bases, with 8 bases between them. CDR1 and CDR2 (germline): SEHNR, FQNEAQ (reference sequence). This CDR3 spans 14 amino acids. CDR3 region: CASSLATGTYEQYF. CDR3 nucleotide sequence: TGTGCCAGCAGCTTAGCGACAGGCACCTACGAGCAGTACTTC.

This clonotype occurred a few times. This chain connects TRBV18 to TRBJ2-3; 8 nucleotides match TRBD1. V dropped 6 bases and J dropped 2; count of bases not matched to a gene: 13. Per germline, CDR1 KGHSH and CDR2 LQKENI. This CDR3 comprises 17 residues. For the CDR3, the DNA is TGTGCCAGCTCTCCTACTCCGGGACAGGACTCCACAGATACGCAGTATTTT. Residues: CASSPTPGQDSTDTQYF.

The chain has TRBV28 and TRBJ2-7, with a possible D match to TRBD2 (5 bases). With 3 bases removed from V and 0 bases from J, the gap between germline ends came to 15 bases. CDR1 and CDR2 from the germline V gene are MDHEN and SYDVKM. The CDR3 totals 16 residues. The CDR3 sequence is CASSFTLATTSYEQYF. DNA of the CDR3: TGTGCCAGCAGTTTTACCCTAGCCACCACCTCCTACGAGCAGTACTTC.

This clonotype was picked up a small number of times. This chain connects TRBV11-1 to TRBJ2-5; 7 positions agree with TRBD1. Germline V lookup: CDR1 SGHAT, CDR2 FQDESV (reference sequence). V trimming: 5 bases; J trimming: 4 bases; junction bases outside the gene matches: 7. CDR3 length: 14 residues. The CDR3 spells CASSPEQGRETQYF. In nucleotides, the CDR3 is TGTGCCAGCAGCCCGGAACAGGGGAGAGAGACCCAGTACTTC.

CDR3 region: CASSQVGRGDQDTQYF. The CDR3 nucleotides read TGTGCCAGCAGCCAAGTGGGGCGGGGGGATCAAGATACGCAGTATTTT. V and J are TRBV4-2 and TRBJ2-3; 8 bases match TRBD2. Germline lookup yields CDR1 LGHNA and CDR2 YNFKEQ. This CDR3 comprises 16 residues. The V gene end was trimmed by 1 base and the J gene end by 5 bases; junction bases not matched to a gene: 8.

The chain recombines TRBV6-2 or TRBV6-3 with TRBJ2-1; D not resolved. Germline V gene lookup returns CDR1 MNHEY and CDR2 SVGEGT. V lost 3 bases and J 4 bases, leaving 10 bases between the germline ends. There are 14 residues in the CDR3. The CDR3 DNA reads as TGTGCCAGCAGTTATTATGTGGGGTACAATGAGCAGTTCTTC. Amino acid sequence: CASSYYVGYNEQFF.

This clonotype has only a few counts. J is TRBJ1-6 and V is TRBV18; D is unresolved. This CDR3 has 15 residues. Trimming stripped 3 bases from V and 9 bases from J, with 15 bases between. Germline V gene sequence: CDR1 KGHSH, CDR2 LQKENI. In DNA, the CDR3 is TGTGCCAGCTCACCTATGACAACCTTAATTTCACCCCTCCACTTT. Amino acids: CASSPMTTLISPLHF.

This clonotype was counted between two and nine times. J is TRBJ2-3 and V is TRBV9; 7 bases are a match to TRBD2. This CDR3 is built from 14 residues. V was clipped by 4 bases and J by 8 bases; unmatched bases: 10. The germline gives CDR1 SGDLS, CDR2 YYNGEE. In DNA, the CDR3 is TGTGCCAGCAGCCCGCCGACCCAGCGGGGTACGCAGTATTTT. It is translated as CASSPPTQRGTQYF.